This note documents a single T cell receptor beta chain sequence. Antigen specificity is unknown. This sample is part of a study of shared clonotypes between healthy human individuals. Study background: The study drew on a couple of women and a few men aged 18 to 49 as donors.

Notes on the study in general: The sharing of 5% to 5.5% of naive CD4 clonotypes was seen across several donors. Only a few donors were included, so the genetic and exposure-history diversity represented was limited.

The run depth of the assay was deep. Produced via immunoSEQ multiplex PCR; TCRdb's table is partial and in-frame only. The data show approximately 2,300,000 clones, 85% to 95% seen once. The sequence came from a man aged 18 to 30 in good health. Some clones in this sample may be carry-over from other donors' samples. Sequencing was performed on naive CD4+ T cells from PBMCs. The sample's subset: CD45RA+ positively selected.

The CDR3: CASSLGTGTGIETQYF. In DNA form, the CDR3 reads TGTGCCAGCAGCCTAGGGACCGGGACAGGGATAGAGACCCAGTACTTC. The chain combines TRBV7-2 with TRBJ2-5; 9 bases match TRBD1. Per the germline V gene, CDR1 is SGHTA and CDR2 is FQGNSA. The V segment lost 5 bases and the J segment 4 bases; nucleotides outside the gene matches: 11. The CDR3 consists of 16 residues. Filled out from reference TRBV7-2 and TRBJ2-5, the complete variable domain reads GAGVSQSPSNKVTEKGKDVELRCDPISGHTALYWYRQSLGQGLEFLIYFQGNSAPDKSGLPSDRFSAERTGGSVSTLTIQRTQQEDSAVYLCASSLGTGTGIETQYFGPGTRLLVL.